The 14 T cell receptor beta chains given below trace back to one sample, sequenced in a study of shared clonotypes between healthy human individuals. Sequenced by immunoSEQ multiplex PCR; TCRdb stores in-frame clones only, minus some. The sample shows a few hundred thousand clones, roughly 72% of them seen only once. Input material: PBMCs. The receptor source for this set is a woman aged 40 to 50 in good health. Some clones in this sample may be carry-over from other donors' samples.

The chain employs TRBV5-1 and TRBJ2-5, with TRBD2 identical over 11 bases. There are 17 residues in the CDR3. V was clipped by 0 bases and J by 4 bases; unmatched bases: 8. The germline gives CDR1 SGHRS, CDR2 YFSETQ. CDR3 DNA: TGCGCCAGCAGCTTGGGCTCTAGCGGGAGGTGGGGAGAGACCCAGTACTTC. This gives the protein CASSLGSSGRWGETQYF.

This clone appeared a few times. The chain has TRBV19 and TRBJ2-7; 8 nucleotides agree with TRBD2. The CDR3 consists of 15 residues. Germline V lookup: CDR1 LNHDA, CDR2 SQIVND (reference sequence). With 4 bases clipped from V and 3 bases from J, the junction kept 8 bases outside the gene matches. DNA for the CDR3: TGTGCCAGTAGTACCAGGATTAGCGGGGTCTACGAGCAGTACTTC. Its translation is CASSTRISGVYEQYF.

Concerning this clone: Other DNA sequences in the sample encode the same CDR3. The chain couples TRBV27 to TRBJ2-7; TRBD2 aligns across 16 bases. The CDR3 is 16 residues long. In germline, CDR1 is MNHEY, CDR2 SMNVEV (reference sequence). Unmatched junction bases numbered 4, after V lost 6 bases and J lost 2 bases. In nucleotides, the CDR3 is TGTGCCAGCAGCCCGGGACTAGCGGGAGGGCCCTACGAGCAGTACTTC. Protein: CASSPGLAGGPYEQYF.

The J gene is TRBJ2-7, the V gene TRBV5-1; D perhaps matches TRBD2 (6 bases). Trimming took off 4 bases at V and 6 bases at J, with 23 bases between the two ends. Germline V gives CDR1 SGHRS, CDR2 YFSETQ. The CDR3 is made up of 16 amino acids. The CDR3 sequence: CASSLLIWGSGGEQYF. The CDR3 DNA sequence: TGCGCCAGCAGCCTTTTAATTTGGGGTAGCGGAGGCGAGCAGTACTTC.

The rearrangement joins TRBV27 to TRBJ1-2; the match to TRBD1 covers 8 bases. This CDR3 comprises 14 residues. Unmatched junction bases numbered 13, after V lost 8 bases and J lost 8 bases. Looked up from germline, CDR1 is MNHEY and CDR2 is SMNVEV (reference sequence). The CDR3: CASGSGGGGGGYTF. The CDR3 DNA follows: TGTGCCAGCGGCTCAGGGGGCGGGGGCGGGGGCTACACCTTC.

This clone was seen many times. Other DNA sequences of this sample code for an identical CDR3. The chain uses TRBV9 and TRBJ2-5; D remains ambiguous. Trimming cost V 0 bases and J 5 bases, with 11 bases left between them. Germline V CDR1 and CDR2: SGDLS, YYNGEE. The CDR3 totals 14 residues. The CDR3 sequence: CASSVGAAEETQYF. Here the CDR3 DNA reads TGTGCCAGCAGCGTAGGGGCGGCGGAGGAGACCCAGTACTTC.

There are many counts of this clone. This sequence joins TRBV6-4 and TRBJ2-7; 8 bases are shared with TRBD2. The V and J ends lost 5 bases and 2 bases, in that order; junction bases with no gene match: 8. Germline CDR1 reads MRHNA; CDR2 reads SNTAGT. The CDR3 runs to 15 residues. CDR3 DNA sequence: TGTGCCAGCAGTCGCCAAGCGGGAGAGCCCTACGAGCAGTACTTC. It yields the protein CASSRQAGEPYEQYF.

The chain recombines TRBV18 with TRBJ1-2; 7 positions match TRBD1. The germline gives CDR1 KGHSH, CDR2 LQKENI. The trim removed 6 bases at V and 5 bases at J, leaving 9 bases unmatched. The CDR3 consists of 14 residues. The CDR3 DNA follows: TGTGCCAGCTCGCGGGGGACAGAAGCATATGGCTACACCTTC. This translates into CASSRGTEAYGYTF. Full variable domain (missing parts from reference TRBV18 and TRBJ1-2): NAGVMQNPRHLVRRRGQEARLRCSPMKGHSHVYWYRQLPEEGLKFMVYLQKENIIDESGMPKERFSAEFPKEGPSILRIQQVVRGDSAAYFCASSRGTEAYGYTFGSGTRLTVV.

The table lists this clone with a few counts. The chain combines TRBV5-1 with TRBJ2-5; TRBD1 might be the D (6 bases). CDR1 is SGHRS, CDR2 YFSETQ, per germline. The CDR3 runs to 14 residues. V was pared by 0 bases and J by 5 bases, with 11 bases between. CDR3 nucleotide sequence: TGCGCCAGCAGCTTGGAGCCGAGGGGGGAGACCCAGTACTTC. It yields the protein CASSLEPRGETQYF. Complete variable domain (other parts from reference TRBV5-1 and TRBJ2-5): KAGVTQTPRYLIKTRGQQVTLSCSPISGHRSVSWYQQTPGQGLQFLFEYFSETQRNKGNFPGRFSGRQFSNSRSEMNVSTLELGDSALYLCASSLEPRGETQYFGPGTRLLVL.

The J gene is TRBJ2-7, the V gene TRBV5-5; TRBD2 agrees at 11 bases. The CDR3 covers 16 residues. The V gene's germline CDR1 is SGHKS and CDR2 YYEKEE (reference sequence). J gave up 5 bases and V 0 bases, and 7 bases lay outside the gene matches. CDR3 residues: CASSLAGASGRNEQYF. CDR3 bases: TGTGCCAGCAGCTTGGCTGGGGCTAGCGGGAGGAACGAGCAGTACTTC.

This clone was seen a single time. The chain carries TRBV19 and TRBJ2-3, with 9 nucleotides matching TRBD1. With 5 bases clipped from V and 0 bases from J, the junction kept 9 bases outside the gene matches. Germline-derived CDR1 and CDR2 are LNHDA and SQIVND (reference sequence). The CDR3 runs 17 residues. In DNA, the CDR3 is TGTGCCAGTAGTCAAACACAGGGGGCGCGGAGCACAGATACGCAGTATTTT. The encoded protein is CASSQTQGARSTDTQYF.

The genes are TRBV18 and TRBJ1-3; 7 bases are shared with TRBD1. After removal of 3 bases from V and 3 bases from J, the junction contained 5 bases not matched to a gene. This CDR3 contains 15 residues. Germline V gene lookup returns CDR1 KGHSH and CDR2 LQKENI. This CDR3 is CASSPSTGFGNTIYF. The CDR3 DNA follows: TGTGCCAGCTCACCCTCGACAGGGTTTGGAAACACCATATATTTT.

The gene calls are TRBV5-1 and TRBJ2-1; 11 bases agree with TRBD2. Germline V gives CDR1 SGHRS, CDR2 YFSETQ. The V and J ends lost 0 bases and 4 bases, in that order; junction bases with no gene match: 6. This CDR3 contains 17 residues. CDR3 residues: CASSLGLAGYRYNEQFF. CDR3 DNA: TGCGCCAGCAGCTTGGGACTAGCGGGATATCGTTACAATGAGCAGTTCTTC.

The gene calls are TRBV28 and TRBJ2-2; 7 nucleotides agree with TRBD2. CDR1 and CDR2 from the germline V gene are MDHEN and SYDVKM. The J segment lost 5 bases and the V segment lost 6 bases, leaving 6 bases of the junction unmatched. This CDR3 contains 14 residues. As DNA, the CDR3 is TGTGCCAGCAGCCCGGGAGGTCGGACCGGGGAGCTGTTTTTT. Translation: CASSPGGRTGELFF.